These T cell receptor beta chains were read from a single sample in a study of blood T cells in healthy people across ages. TCRdb re-analysed the 5' RACE reads in MiXCR, keeping a single row per CDR3 protein. The table lists fewer than 800,000 distinct CDR3 sequences, around 20% of them singletons. The sample consisted of blood. The receptor set was obtained from a man aged 70 or older in good health. CDR3s include the opening cysteine and the closing phenylalanine or tryptophan. The D gene is left open where the match is weak. A row's size may be missing; if present it is once, few, many or a size class.

d_gene | abundance | j_gene | v_gene | CDR3aa | CDR3nt
NA | NA | TRBJ2-7 | TRBV6-2/TRBV6-3 | CASGEQTYEQYF | TGTGCCAGCGGGGAACAGACCTACGAGCAGTACTTC
NA | few | TRBJ2-5 | TRBV6-1 | CATRRRTGDRETQYF | TGTGCCACCAGGAGAAGGACGGGGGATCGGGAGACCCAGTACTTC
TRBD1 | NA | TRBJ2-7 | TRBV10-3 | CAVSESLGQGTYEQYF | TGTGCCGTCAGTGAGTCCTTGGGACAGGGGACCTACGAGCAGTACTTC
TRBD2 | many | TRBJ2-5 | TRBV7-7 | CASSSGLAGKETQYF | TGTGCTAGCAGCTCCGGACTAGCGGGTAAAGAGACCCAGTACTTC
NA | few | TRBJ2-5 | TRBV20-1 | CSATLPGQETQYF | TGCAGTGCCACCCTCCCAGGTCAGGAGACCCAGTACTTC
TRBD2 | NA | TRBJ2-3 | TRBV11-2 | CASSLVASGAGDTQYF | TGTGCCAGCAGCTTAGTGGCTAGCGGTGCGGGAGATACGCAGTATTTT
TRBD2 | few | TRBJ2-5 | TRBV12-3/TRBV12-4 | CASSQGWLAGGLQETQYF | TGTGCCAGCAGTCAGGGTTGGCTAGCGGGAGGCCTCCAAGAGACCCAGTACTTC
NA | few | TRBJ2-7 | TRBV7-6 | CASSRHSSDSYYEQYF | TGTGCCAGCAGCCGTCATTCATCGGACAGTTACTACGAGCAGTACTTC
NA | NA | TRBJ2-1 | TRBV20-1 | CSARDIEGGEQFF | TGCAGTGCTAGAGATATCGAGGGAGGTGAGCAGTTCTTC
TRBD2 | few | TRBJ2-1 | TRBV20-1 | CSAAPREGRYNEQFF | TGCAGTGCTGCCCCCCGGGAGGGACGATACAATGAGCAGTTCTTC
NA | few | TRBJ2-1 | TRBV7-9 | CASSLGPFDEQFF | TGTGCCAGCAGCTTAGGGCCGTTCGATGAGCAGTTCTTC
NA | many | TRBJ2-5 | TRBV12-3/TRBV12-4 | CASSLSAGETQYF | TGTGCCAGCAGTTTAAGCGCCGGGGAGACCCAGTACTTC
TRBD1 | NA | TRBJ1-6 | TRBV5-1 | CATRKGTADNSPLHF | TGCGCCACAAGAAAAGGGACAGCCGATAATTCACCCCTCCACTTT
TRBD1 | NA | TRBJ2-1 | TRBV20-1 | CSARAGTGRNEQFF | TGCAGTGCTAGAGCCGGGACAGGGAGAAATGAGCAGTTCTTC
NA | few | TRBJ2-1 | TRBV6-1 | CASRPTGEKDEQFF | TGTGCCAGCAGACCTACGGGGGAGAAGGATGAGCAGTTCTTC
TRBD2 | few | TRBJ2-7 | TRBV7-9 | CASSLGVLAGDYEQYF | TGTGCCAGCAGCTTAGGGGTCCTAGCGGGGGACTACGAGCAGTACTTC
NA | many | TRBJ2-3 | TRBV6-5 | CASKAVKGDTQYF | TGTGCCAGCAAAGCGGTAAAGGGAGATACGCAGTATTTT
NA | many | TRBJ2-7 | TRBV20-1 | CSASNRVSYEQYF | TGCAGTGCTAGTAACCGTGTCTCCTACGAGCAGTACTTC
NA | NA | TRBJ2-3 | TRBV20-1 | CSARYRLGTDTQYF | TGCAGTGCTAGGTACAGGTTGGGGACAGATACGCAGTATTTT
NA | NA | TRBJ2-2 | TRBV28 | CASNIPVSGELFF | TGTGCCAGCAACATTCCGGTGTCCGGGGAGCTGTTTTTT
NA | NA | TRBJ1-1 | TRBV6-5 | CASSYSGTNSYTEAFF | TGTGCCAGCAGTTACTCCGGGACCAACTCTTACACTGAAGCTTTCTTT
NA | NA | TRBJ2-3 | TRBV4-1 | CASSARDGGLDTQYF | TGCGCCAGCAGCGCCCGGGACGGAGGGCTAGATACGCAGTATTTT
TRBD2 | NA | TRBJ2-2 | TRBV5-1 | CASSLTSGSAGELFF | TGCGCCAGCAGCTTAACTAGCGGGAGTGCCGGGGAGCTGTTTTTT
NA | NA | TRBJ1-5 | TRBV20-1 | CSAFSPSNQPQHF | TGCAGTGCTTTTTCTCCCAGCAATCAGCCCCAGCATTTT
TRBD2 | many | TRBJ2-7 | TRBV20-1 | CSARDSETSGYEQYF | TGCAGTGCTAGAGATTCGGAGACTAGCGGCTACGAGCAGTACTTC
TRBD1 | few | TRBJ1-2 | TRBV30 | CAWSPGTGGNYGYTF | TGTGCCTGGAGCCCCGGGACAGGGGGAAACTATGGCTACACCTTC
NA | few | TRBJ1-3 | TRBV20-1 | CSATGDPGSSGNTIYF | TGCAGTGCCACGGGAGACCCAGGGAGCTCTGGAAACACCATATATTTT
TRBD1 | NA | TRBJ1-4 | TRBV6-1 | CASSVGQVTTNEKLFF | TGTGCCAGCAGTGTGGGACAGGTCACAACTAATGAAAAACTGTTTTTT
NA | many | TRBJ2-4 | TRBV5-1 | CASSLGDSKNIQYF | TGCGCCAGCAGCTTGGGAGACTCCAAAAACATTCAGTACTTC
NA | NA | TRBJ2-1 | TRBV20-1 | CSARGLASYNEQFF | TGCAGTGCTAGAGGGCTAGCCTCCTACAATGAGCAGTTCTTC
TRBD2 | few | TRBJ2-2 | TRBV4-2 | CASSQDLLAGVGGNTGELFF | TGTGCCAGCAGCCAAGATCTGCTAGCGGGAGTTGGAGGGAACACCGGGGAGCTGTTTTTT
NA | few | TRBJ2-7 | TRBV11-3 | CASSLRVQVVVYEQYF | TGTGCCAGCAGCTTACGGGTTCAGGTAGTAGTCTACGAGCAGTACTTC
TRBD1 | NA | TRBJ2-3 | TRBV5-4 | CASSGDRGADTQYF | TGTGCCAGCAGCGGGGACAGGGGAGCAGATACGCAGTATTTT
TRBD2 | NA | TRBJ2-7 | TRBV3-1 | CASSQDLAGGSYEQYF | TGTGCCAGCAGCCAAGATTTAGCGGGAGGGAGCTACGAGCAGTACTTC
TRBD2 | NA | TRBJ2-1 | TRBV5-1 | CASSLVGTSGSIQFF | TGCGCCAGCAGCTTGGTGGGGACTAGCGGGAGCATACAGTTCTTC
TRBD2 | NA | TRBJ2-5 | TRBV5-4 | CASSLGGTSGRETQYF | TGTGCCAGCAGCTTGGGCGGGACTAGCGGGAGAGAGACCCAGTACTTC
TRBD2 | few | TRBJ2-7 | TRBV2 | CASSESNSGRALGQYF | TGTGCCAGCAGTGAATCCAACAGCGGGAGGGCTCTCGGGCAGTACTTC
NA | NA | TRBJ2-2 | TRBV21-1 | CASSKVAPRRLIRNTGELFF | TGTGCCAGCAGCAAAGTGGCTCCCCGCCGGTTAATCCGGAACACCGGGGAGCTGTTTTTT
TRBD1 | NA | TRBJ2-7 | TRBV20-1 | CSAQRGTGQYEQYF | TGCAGTGCCCAAAGGGGGACAGGGCAATACGAGCAGTACTTC
TRBD1 | NA | TRBJ1-2 | TRBV3-1 | CASSPGQVPGYTF | TGTGCCAGCAGCCCGGGACAGGTTCCTGGCTACACCTTC
NA | few | TRBJ2-6 | TRBV27 | CASSLSSGVGANVLTF | TGTGCCAGCAGTTTATCATCAGGGGTTGGGGCCAACGTCCTGACTTTC
NA | few | TRBJ2-6 | TRBV28 | CASSRISNSGANVLTF | TGTGCCAGCAGTCGAATCTCTAACTCTGGGGCCAACGTCCTGACTTTC
NA | NA | TRBJ2-1 | TRBV7-9 | CASSPGRQTYNEQFF | TGTGCCAGCAGCCCAGGTCGGCAGACCTACAATGAGCAGTTCTTC
TRBD2 | few | TRBJ2-3 | TRBV29-1 | CSVVRAGVDTQYF | TGCAGCGTTGTAAGAGCGGGAGTTGATACGCAGTATTTT
NA | few | TRBJ2-5 | TRBV7-8 | CASSLDWQETQYF | TGTGCCAGCAGCCTAGACTGGCAAGAGACCCAGTACTTC
NA | few | TRBJ2-5 | TRBV7-9 | CASSLDRERAETQYF | TGTGCCAGCAGCTTAGACAGGGAGAGAGCGGAGACCCAGTACTTC
NA | NA | TRBJ2-1 | TRBV2 | CASSEWGYSSYNEQFF | TGTGCCAGCAGTGAATGGGGTTATAGCTCCTACAATGAGCAGTTCTTC
TRBD1 | NA | TRBJ1-5 | TRBV19 | CASSVTGGESYSNQPQHF | TGTGCCAGTAGCGTTACAGGGGGCGAGAGTTATAGCAATCAGCCCCAGCATTTT
TRBD1 | few | TRBJ2-5 | TRBV5-1 | CASSWGTGRQETQYF | TGCGCCAGCAGCTGGGGGACAGGCCGCCAAGAGACCCAGTACTTC
NA | few | TRBJ2-3 | TRBV21-1 | CARAGQGTTDTQYF | TGTGCCAGAGCGGGACAGGGGACCACAGATACGCAGTATTTT
NA | NA | TRBJ1-5 | TRBV28 | CASSFGEIPHF | TGTGCCAGCAGTTTTGGGGAGATCCCGCATTTT
NA | NA | TRBJ2-1 | TRBV5-5 | CASSPGQGKRGSYNEQFF | TGTGCCAGCAGTCCCGGCCAGGGGAAGCGGGGCTCCTACAATGAGCAGTTCTTC
NA | many | TRBJ1-5 | TRBV5-8 | CASSTEGLSNQPQHF | TGTGCCAGCAGCACCGAGGGCTTGAGCAATCAGCCCCAGCATTTT
NA | once | TRBJ2-6 | TRBV5-1 | CASSSLSPSGANVLTF | TGCGCCAGCAGCTCGCTCAGCCCGTCTGGGGCCAACGTCCTGACTTTC